This record looks at one T cell receptor beta chain sequence and its context. The antigen remains undetermined. This sample was included in a study of post-analysis software for immune sequencing data. Study-level background: Disease courses included relapsing-remitting, secondary progressive and progressive-relapsing multiple sclerosis. Points from the study as a whole: When patients were compared with controls, 5 or 6 TRBV segments were more frequent, TRBV5-6, TRBV5-1 and TRBV20-1 among them. The authors found that F measure strongly co-clustered same-batch samples.

Germline V lookup: CDR1 MNHEY, CDR2 SVGEGT. V lost 2 bases and J lost 5, with 18 bases in between. This CDR3 is 16 amino acids long. The library was made from cDNA and included unique molecular identifiers. TCRdb fed the PCR reads into MiXCR, producing one record per CDR3 protein. The table has hundreds of thousands of distinct CDR3 sequences, just over 35% seen once; the top ten hold around 5.2%. V is TRBV6-2 or TRBV6-3 and J is TRBJ2-5; tentatively, D is TRBD1 (6 bases). Sequencing was performed on blood. This receptor was obtained from a girl between 10 and 17 years old with multiple sclerosis. The CDR3 region has the DNA TGTGCCAGCAGTTACCGCACAACAGGGTTCAGTGAGACCCAGTACTTC. Its translation is CASSYRTTGFSETQYF.